Sequencing of this T cell receptor beta chain was carried out in a study of T cell changes during pregnancy in multiple sclerosis. The assay was immunoSEQ multiplex PCR, and TCRdb's table has in-frame clones only and misses some. Of about 44,000 clones listed, almost 95% are singletons. V lost 0 bases to trimming and J lost 7 bases; unmatched junction nucleotides: 9. The CDR3 runs to 17 residues. The germline V gene has CDR1 LGHNA and CDR2 YSLEER. The chain is built from TRBV4-3 and TRBJ2-3; 11 positions agree with TRBD2. Sequenced: peripheral blood. This clonotype originated in a female donor with multiple sclerosis, enrolled in a pregnancy study. The CDR3 region has the DNA TGCGCCAGCAGCCAAGACTTCGCTAGCGGGAGGTTGTATACGCAGTATTTT. Protein sequence: CASSQDFASGRLYTQYF.